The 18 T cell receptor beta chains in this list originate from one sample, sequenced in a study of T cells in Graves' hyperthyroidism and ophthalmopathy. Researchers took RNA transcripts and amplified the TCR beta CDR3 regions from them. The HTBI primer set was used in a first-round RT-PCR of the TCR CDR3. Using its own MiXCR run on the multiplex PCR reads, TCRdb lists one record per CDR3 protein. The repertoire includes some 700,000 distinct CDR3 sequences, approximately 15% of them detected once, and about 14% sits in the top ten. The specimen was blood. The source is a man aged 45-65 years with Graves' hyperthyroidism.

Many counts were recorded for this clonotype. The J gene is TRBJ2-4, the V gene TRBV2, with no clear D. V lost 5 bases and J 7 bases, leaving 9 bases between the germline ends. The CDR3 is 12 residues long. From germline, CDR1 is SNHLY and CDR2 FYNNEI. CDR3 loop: CASSPTNNIQYF. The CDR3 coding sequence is TGTGCCAGCAGTCCTACAAACAACATTCAGTACTTC.

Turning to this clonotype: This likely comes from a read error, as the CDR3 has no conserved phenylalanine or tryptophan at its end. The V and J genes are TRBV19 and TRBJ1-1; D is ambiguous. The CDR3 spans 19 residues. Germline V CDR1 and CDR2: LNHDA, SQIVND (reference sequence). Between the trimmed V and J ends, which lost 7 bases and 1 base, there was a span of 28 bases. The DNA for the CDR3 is TGTGCCAGTACCCCCCCCTTTGCTGGGTTTAGTTACGAGAACACTGAAGCTTTCTCT. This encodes CASTPPFAGFSYENTEAFS.

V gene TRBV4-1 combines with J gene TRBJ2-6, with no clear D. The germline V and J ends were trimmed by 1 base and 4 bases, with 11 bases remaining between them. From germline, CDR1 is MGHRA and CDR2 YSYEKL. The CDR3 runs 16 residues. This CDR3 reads CASSQGMAMGANVLTF. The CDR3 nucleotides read TGCGCCAGCAGCCAAGGCATGGCGATGGGGGCCAACGTCCTGACTTTC.

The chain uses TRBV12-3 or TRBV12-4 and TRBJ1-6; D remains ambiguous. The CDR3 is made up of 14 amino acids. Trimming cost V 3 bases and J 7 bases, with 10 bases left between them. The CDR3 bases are TGTGCCAGCAGTTTCGGCAGCGGCAATTCACCCCTCCACTTT. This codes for CASSFGSGNSPLHF.

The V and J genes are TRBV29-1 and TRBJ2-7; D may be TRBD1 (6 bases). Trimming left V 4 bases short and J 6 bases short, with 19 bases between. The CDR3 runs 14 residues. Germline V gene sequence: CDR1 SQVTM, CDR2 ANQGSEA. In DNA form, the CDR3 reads TGCAGCGTTGTAAGGGACACCAGTTCAGTCGAGCAGTACTTC. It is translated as CSVVRDTSSVEQYF.

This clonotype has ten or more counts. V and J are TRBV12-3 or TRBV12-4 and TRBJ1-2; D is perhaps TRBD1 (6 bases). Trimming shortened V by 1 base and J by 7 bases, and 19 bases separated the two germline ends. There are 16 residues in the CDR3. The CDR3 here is CASSLGGATGGSGYTF. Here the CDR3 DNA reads TGTGCCAGCAGTTTAGGGGGGGCGACAGGAGGGAGTGGCTACACCTTC.

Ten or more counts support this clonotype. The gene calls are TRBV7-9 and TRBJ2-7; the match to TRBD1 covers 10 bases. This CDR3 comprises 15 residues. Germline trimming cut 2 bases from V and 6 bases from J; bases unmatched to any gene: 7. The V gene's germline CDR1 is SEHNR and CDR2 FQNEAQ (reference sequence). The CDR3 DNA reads TGTGCCAGCAGCTTAAGACAGGGGGCGCTCCCCGAGCAGTACTTC. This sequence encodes CASSLRQGALPEQYF.

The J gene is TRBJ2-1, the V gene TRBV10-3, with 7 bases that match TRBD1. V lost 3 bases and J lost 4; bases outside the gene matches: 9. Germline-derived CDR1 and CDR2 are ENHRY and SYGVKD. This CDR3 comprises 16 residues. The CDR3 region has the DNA TGTGCCATCAGTGATAAGGGGGCTGGTATGTACAATGAGCAGTTCTTC. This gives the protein CAISDKGAGMYNEQFF.

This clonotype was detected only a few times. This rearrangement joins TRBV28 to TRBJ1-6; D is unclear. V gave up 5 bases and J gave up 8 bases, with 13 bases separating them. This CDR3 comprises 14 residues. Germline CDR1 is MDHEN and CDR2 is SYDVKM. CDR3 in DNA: TGTGCCAGCAGTCTCGCCGGTAGTGATTCACCCCTCCACTTT. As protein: CASSLAGSDSPLHF.

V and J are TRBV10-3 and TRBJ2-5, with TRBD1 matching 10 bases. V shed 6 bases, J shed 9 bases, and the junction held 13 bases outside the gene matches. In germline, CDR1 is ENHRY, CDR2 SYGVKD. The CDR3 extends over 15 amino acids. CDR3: CAIRAGTGDLVAQYF. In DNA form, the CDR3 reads TGTGCCATCAGAGCCGGGACAGGGGATTTGGTGGCCCAGTACTTC.

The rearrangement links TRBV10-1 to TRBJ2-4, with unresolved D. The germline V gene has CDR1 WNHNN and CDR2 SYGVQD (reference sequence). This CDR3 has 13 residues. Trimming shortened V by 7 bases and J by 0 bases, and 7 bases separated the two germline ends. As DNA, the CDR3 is TGCGCCAGCAAATTGTTAGCCAAAAACATTCAGTACTTC. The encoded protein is CASKLLAKNIQYF.

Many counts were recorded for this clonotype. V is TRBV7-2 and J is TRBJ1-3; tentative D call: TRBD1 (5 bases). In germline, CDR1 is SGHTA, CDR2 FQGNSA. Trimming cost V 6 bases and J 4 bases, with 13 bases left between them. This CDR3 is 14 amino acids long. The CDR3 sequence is CASSDSGGGNTIYF. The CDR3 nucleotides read TGTGCCAGCAGTGACAGCGGAGGAGGAAACACCATATATTTT.

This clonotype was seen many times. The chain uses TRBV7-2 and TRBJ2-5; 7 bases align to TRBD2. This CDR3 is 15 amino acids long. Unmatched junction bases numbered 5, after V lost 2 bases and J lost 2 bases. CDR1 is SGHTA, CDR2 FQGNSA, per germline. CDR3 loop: CASSLNPAGQETQYF. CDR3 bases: TGTGCCAGCAGCTTAAATCCAGCGGGGCAAGAGACCCAGTACTTC.

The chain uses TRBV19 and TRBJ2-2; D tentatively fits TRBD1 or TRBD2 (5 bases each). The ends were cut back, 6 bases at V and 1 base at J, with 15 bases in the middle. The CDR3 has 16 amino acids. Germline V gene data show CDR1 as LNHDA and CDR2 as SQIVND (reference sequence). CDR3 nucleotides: TGTGCCAGTAGGTCCGGGTTGGGGGAGAACACCGGGGAGCTGTTTTTT. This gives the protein CASRSGLGENTGELFF. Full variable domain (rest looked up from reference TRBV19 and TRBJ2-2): DGGITQSPKYLFRKEGQNVTLSCEQNLNHDAMYWYRQDPGQGLRLIYYSQIVNDFQKGDIAEGYSVSREKKESFPLTVTSAQKNPTAFYLCASRSGLGENTGELFFGEGSRLTVL.

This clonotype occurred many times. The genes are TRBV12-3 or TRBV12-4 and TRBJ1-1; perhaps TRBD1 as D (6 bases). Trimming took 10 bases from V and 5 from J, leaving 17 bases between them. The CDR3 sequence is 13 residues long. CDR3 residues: CATKWATGTEAFF. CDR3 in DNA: TGTGCCACCAAATGGGCCACAGGGACTGAAGCTTTCTTT.

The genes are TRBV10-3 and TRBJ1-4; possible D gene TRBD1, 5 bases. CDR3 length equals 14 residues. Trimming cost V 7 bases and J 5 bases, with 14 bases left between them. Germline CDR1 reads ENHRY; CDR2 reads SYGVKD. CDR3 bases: TGTGCCATCATATTCCGGGACTTCAATGAAAAACTGTTTTTT. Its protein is CAIIFRDFNEKLFF.

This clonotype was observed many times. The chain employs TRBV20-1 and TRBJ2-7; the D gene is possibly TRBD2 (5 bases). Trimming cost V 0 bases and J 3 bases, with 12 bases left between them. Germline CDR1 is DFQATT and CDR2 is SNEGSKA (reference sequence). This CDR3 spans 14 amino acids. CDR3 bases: TGCAGTGCTAGAGATACCCAGCGGATCTACGAGCAGTACTTC. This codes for CSARDTQRIYEQYF.

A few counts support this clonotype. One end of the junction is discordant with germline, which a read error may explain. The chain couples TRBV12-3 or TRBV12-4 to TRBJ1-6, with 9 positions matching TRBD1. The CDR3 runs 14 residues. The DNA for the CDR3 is TGTGCCAGCAGGCAACAGGGGGCGCGTTCACCCCCCCACTTT. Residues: CASRQQGARSPPHF.